One TCR beta chain is described in this entry. This sample is part of a study of blood T cell repertoires in COVID-19. Study-level background: In each case, the material was cDNA or gDNA derived from T cells, B-cell-depleted T cells, or PBMCs.

Sequencing used immunoSEQ multiplex PCR; TCRdb keeps in-frame clones, though not all of them. The data contain roughly 410,000 clones, roughly 90% of them singletons. This receptor was obtained from a man in his forties with acute or convalescent COVID-19. Input material: peripheral blood.

CDR3 DNA sequence: TGTGCCAGCAGTTTTATAGACTATGGCTACACCTTC. It encodes CASSFIDYGYTF. The gene calls are TRBV28 and TRBJ1-2, with D hard to call. The V end was cut by 3 bases, the J end by 3 bases, with 5 bases between. This CDR3 spans 12 amino acids. The germline V gene has CDR1 MDHEN and CDR2 SYDVKM.